The 4 T cell receptor beta chains below all came from one sample that was sequenced in a study of T cell repertoires in cytomegalovirus infection. Antigens of these TCRs are unknown. Via MiXCR, TCRdb re-called the reads, giving one row per CDR3 protein. The table has around 69,000 distinct CDR3 sequences, approximately 30% seen once. The sequences come from CD8+ T cells from cultured PBMCs, collected from culture after CMV antigen stimulation. The source is a human donor in good health (CMV status not recorded). Some clones in this sample may be carry-over from other donors' samples.

V usage is TRBV6-2 or TRBV6-3 and J usage is TRBJ2-1; D is uncertain. The CDR3 contains 15 residues. With 1 base removed from V and 0 bases from J, the gap between germline ends came to 7 bases. Looked up from germline, CDR1 is MNHEY and CDR2 is SVGEGT. CDR3 in amino acids: CASSYLGSSYNEQFF. The CDR3 DNA follows: TGTGCCAGCAGTTACTTGGGATCCTCCTACAATGAGCAGTTCTTC.

This chain joins TRBV6-2 or TRBV6-3 and TRBJ2-1; D assignment may be TRBD1 or TRBD2 (5 bases each). Germline V gives CDR1 MNHEY, CDR2 SVGEGT. The CDR3 loop spans 16 amino acids. V dropped 6 bases and J dropped 4 bases, with 19 bases sitting between them. The CDR3 DNA reads TGTGCCAGCAGCCTGCTAGAGGGGTTGGAGTACAATGAGCAGTTCTTC. It encodes CASSLLEGLEYNEQFF.

At least ten counts were recorded for this clonotype. The chain is built from TRBV7-6 and TRBJ1-1; TRBD1 might be the D (6 bases). Germline assignment: CDR1 SGHVS and CDR2 FNYEAQ. V was trimmed by 5 bases and J by 4 bases, leaving 14 bases between them. This CDR3 is 14 amino acids long. CDR3 loop: CASSLKTGFTEAFF. For the CDR3, the DNA is TGTGCCAGCAGCCTAAAGACAGGATTCACTGAAGCTTTCTTT.

This clonotype came up a few times. The chain joins TRBV11-2 to TRBJ2-1; TRBD2 matches 8 bases. Unmatched junction bases numbered 10, after V lost 0 bases and J lost 6 bases. The CDR3 spans 17 residues. Germline V gene lookup returns CDR1 SGHAT and CDR2 FQNNGV. The CDR3 sequence is CASSLELGERGTNEQFF. CDR3 sequence (DNA): TGTGCCAGCAGCTTAGAGCTCGGCGAGCGGGGGACCAATGAGCAGTTCTTC.